These T cell receptor beta chains were read from a single sample in a study of cytomegalovirus exposure and HLA in healthy donors. Clones were sequenced by immunoSEQ multiplex PCR, and TCRdb holds only the in-frame ones, with some missing. The sample has some 120,000 clones; around 76% are singletons. The sample taken for sequencing was PBMCs. The receptors were sampled from a woman aged 40 to 50 in good health and CMV-seropositive. The CDR3 runs from the conserved cysteine through the conserved F or W. Fields, in order: D gene, clone size, V gene, J gene, CDR3 protein, CDR3 DNA. D genes are given only for firm matches. A row's size may be missing; if present it is once, few, many or a size class.

TRBD1	.	TRBV27	TRBJ1-1	CASVRQGEAFF	TGTGCCAGCGTCCGACAGGGGGAAGCTTTCTTT
.	.	TRBV18	TRBJ1-3	CASSKENSSGNTIYF	TGTGCCAGCTCTAAGGAAAACAGCTCTGGAAACACCATATATTTT
TRBD2	few	TRBV30	TRBJ2-1	CAWSVTSGDTEQFF	TGTGCCTGGAGTGTGACTAGCGGGGATACTGAGCAGTTCTTC
TRBD1	.	TRBV4-1	TRBJ2-7	CASSQGNRGYEQYF	TGCGCCAGCAGCCAAGGCAACAGGGGCTACGAGCAGTACTTC
.	.	TRBV6-1	TRBJ2-5	CASSELQETQYF	TGTGCCAGCAGTGAATTACAAGAGACCCAGTACTTC
.	.	TRBV15	TRBJ2-6	CATKTRQAGANVLTF	TGTGCCACCAAAACCCGGCAGGCTGGGGCCAACGTCCTGACTTTC
.	once	TRBV18	TRBJ1-2	CASSPPGAVYGYTF	TGTGCCAGCTCACCACCAGGAGCCGTCTATGGCTACACCTTC
TRBD1	.	TRBV15	TRBJ1-6	CATSRGTGDNSPLHF	TGTGCCACCAGCAGAGGGACAGGGGATAATTCACCCCTCCACTTT
.	.	TRBV5-1	TRBJ1-1	CASSLYRAGTEAFF	TGCGCCAGCAGCTTGTACAGGGCGGGCACTGAAGCTTTCTTT
TRBD2	.	TRBV9	TRBJ2-2	CASSLLAGITGELFF	TGTGCCAGCAGCCTCCTAGCGGGGATAACCGGGGAGCTGTTTTTT
TRBD2	.	TRBV4-1	TRBJ2-7	CASSQDPIAGGAYEQYF	TGCGCCAGCAGCCAAGATCCCATAGCGGGGGGGGCCTACGAGCAGTACTTC
.	.	TRBV2	TRBJ2-1	CASRGPSTVNEQFF	TGTGCCAGCAGGGGGCCCTCAACAGTGAATGAGCAGTTCTTC
.	few	TRBV2	TRBJ1-4	CASSDFGDEKLFF	TGTGCCAGCAGTGATTTTGGAGATGAAAAACTGTTTTTT
.	.	TRBV4-1	TRBJ1-4	CASSRGGLGEKLFF	TGCGCCAGCTCACGAGGAGGGCTCGGAGAAAAACTGTTTTTT
TRBD2	.	TRBV7-9	TRBJ2-1	CASSLMAGVYNEQFF	TGTGCCAGCAGCTTAATGGCGGGGGTTTACAATGAGCAGTTCTTC
.	.	TRBV25-1	TRBJ1-3	CASSNTGSSGNTIYF	TGTGCCAGCAGTAATACAGGGTCCTCTGGAAACACCATATATTTT
.	.	TRBV10-3	TRBJ2-3	CAISVGTSTDTQYF	TGTGCCATCAGTGTCGGGACTAGCACAGATACGCAGTATTTT
.	few	TRBV28	TRBJ2-1	CASRRGSYNEQFF	TGTGCCAGCCGCCGGGGATCCTACAATGAGCAGTTCTTC
.	.	TRBV19	TRBJ1-5	CASSIGSYSNQPQHF	TGTGCCAGTAGTATTGGGAGTTATAGCAATCAGCCCCAGCATTTT
TRBD1	.	TRBV2	TRBJ1-5	CASSGLTGEQPQHF	TGTGCCAGCAGTGGGCTGACAGGGGAACAGCCCCAGCATTTT
TRBD2	.	TRBV9	TRBJ2-2	CASTPGAGGNGELFF	TGTGCCAGTACACCCGGGGCGGGGGGTAACGGGGAGCTGTTTTTT
.	.	TRBV6-1	TRBJ1-5	CASSELSGGTHQPQHF	TGTGCCAGCAGTGAATTATCGGGAGGGACACATCAGCCCCAGCATTTT
.	.	TRBV7-9	TRBJ1-1	CASSLGTNTEAFF	TGTGCCAGCAGCTTAGGGACTAACACTGAAGCTTTCTTT
.	.	TRBV5-1	TRBJ1-1	CASSLGGLGTEAFF	TGCGCCAGCAGCTTGGGGGGGCTAGGCACTGAAGCTTTCTTT
TRBD1	.	TRBV30	TRBJ2-5	CAWGQGVIGQETQYF	TGTGCCTGGGGACAGGGGGTGATTGGCCAAGAGACCCAGTACTTC
.	.	TRBV4-1	TRBJ2-4	CASSHSPLRGSTKNIQYF	TGCGCCAGCAGCCATTCCCCTTTGAGGGGGTCGACCAAAAACATTCAGTACTTC
.	few	TRBV5-1	TRBJ1-3	CASSLAGDTIYF	TGCGCCAGCAGCTTGGCCGGGGACACCATATATTTT
TRBD1	.	TRBV11-3	TRBJ2-1	CASSSPGTGSNEQFF	TGTGCCAGCAGCTCCCCCGGGACAGGGTCCAATGAGCAGTTCTTC
TRBD1	few	TRBV2	TRBJ1-5	CASSPDGQGNQPQHF	TGTGCCAGCAGCCCTGATGGACAGGGCAATCAGCCCCAGCATTTT
.	.	TRBV12-2	TRBJ2-2	CASRTIPGTGLSGELFF	TGTGCAAGTCGAACTATTCCCGGGACAGGGCTATCCGGGGAGCTGTTTTTT
.	.	TRBV5-1	TRBJ2-1	CASSLAWSEQFF	TGCGCCAGCAGCTTGGCCTGGAGTGAGCAGTTCTTC
TRBD1	few	TRBV2	TRBJ1-2	CASNTDRANYGYTF	TGTGCCAGCAACACGGACAGGGCTAACTATGGCTACACCTTC
.	.	TRBV6-6	TRBJ1-2	CASSLYGDYGYTF	TGTGCCAGCAGCCTCTACGGAGACTATGGCTACACCTTC
.	once	TRBV30	TRBJ1-2	CAWSVLGAYGYTF	TGTGCCTGGAGTGTTTTGGGGGCTTACGGCTACACCTTC
.	.	TRBV19	TRBJ1-2	CASSIDREGAHGYTF	TGTGCCAGTAGTATAGATCGGGAAGGTGCCCATGGCTACACCTTC
.	.	TRBV6-5	TRBJ1-2	CASSYSSGTPRYGYTF	TGTGCCAGCAGTTACTCGAGCGGAACCCCGCGGTATGGCTACACCTTC
TRBD2	.	TRBV5-1	TRBJ2-1	CASSSSSGGDEQFF	TGCGCCAGCAGCTCCTCTAGCGGGGGGGATGAGCAGTTCTTC
.	.	TRBV6-5	TRBJ1-6	CASSYYPRGSPLHF	TGTGCCAGCAGTTACTACCCCAGAGGATCACCCCTCCACTTT
TRBD2	.	TRBV5-1	TRBJ2-1	CASSLEGTSLNNEQFF	TGCGCCAGCAGCTTGGAAGGGACTAGCTTGAACAATGAGCAGTTCTTC
TRBD2	.	TRBV30	TRBJ2-1	CASGGLAPNEQFF	TGTGCCTCGGGGGGACTAGCGCCCAATGAGCAGTTCTTC
TRBD2	few	TRBV4-1	TRBJ2-3	CASSHKFTSGGTDTQYF	TGCGCCAGCAGCCATAAGTTCACTAGCGGGGGCACAGATACGCAGTATTTT
TRBD1	.	TRBV2	TRBJ2-4	CASSEGQGVAKNIQYF	TGTGCCAGCAGTGAGGGACAGGGGGTAGCCAAAAACATTCAGTACTTC
TRBD1	.	TRBV19	TRBJ1-1	CASSRTGSRNTEAFF	TGTGCCAGTAGTCGGACAGGGTCGAGGAACACTGAAGCTTTCTTT
TRBD2	.	TRBV6-1	TRBJ2-6	CASSEWRGTSSGANVLTF	TGTGCCAGCAGTGAATGGCGGGGGACGAGCTCTGGGGCCAACGTCCTGACTTTC
TRBD1	.	TRBV2	TRBJ1-6	CASSPRDRGGSPLHF	TGTGCCAGCAGCCCCCGGGACAGGGGTGGTTCACCCCTCCACTTT
.	.	TRBV10-3	TRBJ1-1	CAISLTEPNTEAFF	TGTGCCATCAGTTTGACAGAGCCGAACACTGAAGCTTTCTTT
TRBD1	.	TRBV29-1	TRBJ2-7	CSAGQGYYEQYF	TGCAGCGCCGGACAGGGTTACTACGAGCAGTACTTC
TRBD1	.	TRBV27	TRBJ2-7	CASKGAGTYEQYF	TGTGCCAGCAAGGGGGCAGGAACCTACGAGCAGTACTTC
TRBD1	.	TRBV10-3	TRBJ1-4	CAISGSGTGNEKLFF	TGTGCCATCAGTGGCTCCGGGACAGGCAATGAAAAACTGTTTTTT
TRBD1	few	TRBV5-1	TRBJ1-2	CATKRTGDNYGYTF	TGCGCCACTAAAAGGACAGGTGACAACTATGGCTACACCTTC